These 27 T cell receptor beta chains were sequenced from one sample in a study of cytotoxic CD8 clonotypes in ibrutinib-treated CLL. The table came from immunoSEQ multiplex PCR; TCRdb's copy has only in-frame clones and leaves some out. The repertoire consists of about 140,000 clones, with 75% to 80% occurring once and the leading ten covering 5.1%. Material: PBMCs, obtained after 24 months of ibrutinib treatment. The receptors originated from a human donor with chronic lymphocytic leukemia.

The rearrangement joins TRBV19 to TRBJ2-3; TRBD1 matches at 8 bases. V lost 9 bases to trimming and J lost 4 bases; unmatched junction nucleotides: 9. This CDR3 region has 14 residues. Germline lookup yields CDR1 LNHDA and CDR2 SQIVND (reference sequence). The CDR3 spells CARPRDRRADTQYF. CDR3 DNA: TGTGCCAGGCCCCGGGACAGGCGGGCAGATACGCAGTATTTT.

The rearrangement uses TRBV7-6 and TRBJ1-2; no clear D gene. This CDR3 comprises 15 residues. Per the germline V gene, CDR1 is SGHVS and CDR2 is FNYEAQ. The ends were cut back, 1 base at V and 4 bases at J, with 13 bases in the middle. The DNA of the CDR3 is TGTGCCAGCAGCTTAGTTGGCAGCCACCCCTATGGCTACACCTTC. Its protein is CASSLVGSHPYGYTF.

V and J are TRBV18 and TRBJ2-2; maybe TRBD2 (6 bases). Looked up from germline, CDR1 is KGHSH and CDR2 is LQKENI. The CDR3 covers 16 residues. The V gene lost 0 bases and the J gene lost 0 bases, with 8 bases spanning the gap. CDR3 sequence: CASSPPRGPNTGELFF. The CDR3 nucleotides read TGTGCCAGCTCACCACCGCGGGGCCCGAACACCGGGGAGCTGTTTTTT.

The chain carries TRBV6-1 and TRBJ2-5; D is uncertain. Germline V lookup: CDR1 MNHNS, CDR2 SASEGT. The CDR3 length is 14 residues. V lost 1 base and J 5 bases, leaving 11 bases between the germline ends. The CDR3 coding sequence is TGTGCCAGCAGTGAAGTCATGTGGGTGGAGACCCAGTACTTC. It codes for CASSEVMWVETQYF.

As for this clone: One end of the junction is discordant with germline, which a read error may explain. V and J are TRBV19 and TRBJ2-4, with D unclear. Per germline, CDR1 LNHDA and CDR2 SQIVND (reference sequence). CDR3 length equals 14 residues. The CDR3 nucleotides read TGTGCCAGTAGTATGGGTACGCTCAAAGACATTCAGTACTTC. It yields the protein CASSMGTLKDIQYF. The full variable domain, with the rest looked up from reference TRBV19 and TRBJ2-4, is DGGITQSPKYLFRKEGQNVTLSCEQNLNHDAMYWYRQDPGQGLRLIYYSQIVNDFQKGDIAEGYSVSREKKESFPLTVTSAQKNPTAFYLCASSMGTLKDIQYFGAGTRLSVL.

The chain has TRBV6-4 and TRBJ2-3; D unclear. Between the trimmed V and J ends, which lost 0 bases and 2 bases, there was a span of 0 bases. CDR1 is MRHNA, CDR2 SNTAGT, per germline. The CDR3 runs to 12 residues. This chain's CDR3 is CASSDSTDTQYF. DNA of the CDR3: TGTGCCAGCAGTGACTCCACAGATACGCAGTATTTT.

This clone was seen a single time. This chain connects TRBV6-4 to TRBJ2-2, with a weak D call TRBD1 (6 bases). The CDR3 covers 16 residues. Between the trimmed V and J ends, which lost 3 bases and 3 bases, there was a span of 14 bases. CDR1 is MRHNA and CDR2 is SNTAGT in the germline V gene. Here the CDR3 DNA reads TGTGCCAGCAGTGATTCGGCAAAGGGGGACACCGGGGAGCTGTTTTTT. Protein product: CASSDSAKGDTGELFF.

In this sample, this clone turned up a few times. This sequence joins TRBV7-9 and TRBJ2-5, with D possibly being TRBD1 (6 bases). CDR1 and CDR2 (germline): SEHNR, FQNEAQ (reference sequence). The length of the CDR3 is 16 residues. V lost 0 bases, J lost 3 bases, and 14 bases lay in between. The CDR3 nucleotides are TGTGCCAGCAGCTTAGCATGGGGGCTTGGGGAAGAGACCCAGTACTTC. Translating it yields CASSLAWGLGEETQYF.

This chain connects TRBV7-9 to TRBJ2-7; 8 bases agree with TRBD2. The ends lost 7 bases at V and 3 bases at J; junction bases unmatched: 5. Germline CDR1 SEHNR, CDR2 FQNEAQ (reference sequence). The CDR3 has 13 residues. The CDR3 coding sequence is TGTGCCAGCACGAGCGGGAGACTCTACGAGCAGTACTTC. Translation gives CASTSGRLYEQYF. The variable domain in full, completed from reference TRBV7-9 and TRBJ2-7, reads DTGVSQNPRHKITKRGQNVTFRCDPISEHNRLYWYRQTLGQGPEFLTYFQNEAQLEKSRLLSDRFSAERPKGSFSTLEIQRTEQGDSAMYLCASTSGRLYEQYFGPGTRLTVT.

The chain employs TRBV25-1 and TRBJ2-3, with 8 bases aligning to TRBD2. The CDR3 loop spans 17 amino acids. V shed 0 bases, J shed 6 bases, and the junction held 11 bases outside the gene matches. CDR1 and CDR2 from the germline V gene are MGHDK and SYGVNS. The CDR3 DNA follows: TGTGCCAGCAGTGAATATGAGGGGAGCGGGAGAGGGGATACGCAGTATTTT. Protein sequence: CASSEYEGSGRGDTQYF.

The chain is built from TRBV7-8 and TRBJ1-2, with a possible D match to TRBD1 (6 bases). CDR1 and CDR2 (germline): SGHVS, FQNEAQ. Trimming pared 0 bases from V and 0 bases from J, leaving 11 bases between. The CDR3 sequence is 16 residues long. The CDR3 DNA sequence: TGTGCCAGCAGCTTAGCGGGGGGCTTAGCTAACTATGGCTACACCTTC. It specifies CASSLAGGLANYGYTF.

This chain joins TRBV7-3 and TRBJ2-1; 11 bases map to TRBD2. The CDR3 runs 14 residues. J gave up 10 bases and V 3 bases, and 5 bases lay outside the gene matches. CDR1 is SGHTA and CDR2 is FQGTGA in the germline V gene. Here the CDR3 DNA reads TGTGCCAGCAGCTTGCGGGCTAGCGGGAGGGAGCAGTTCTTC. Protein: CASSLRASGREQFF. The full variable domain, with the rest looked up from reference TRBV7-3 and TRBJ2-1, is GAGVSQTPSNKVTEKGKYVELRCDPISGHTALYWYRQSLGQGPEFLIYFQGTGAADDSGLPNDRFFAVRPEGSVSTLKIQRTERGDSAVYLCASSLRASGREQFFGPGTRLTVL.

The CDR3 DNA follows: TGTGCCAGCACCCCGACAGGTCTAAATGAAAAACTGTTTTTT. The encoded protein is CASTPTGLNEKLFF. The chain carries TRBV5-5 and TRBJ1-4; a weak D match, TRBD1 (6 bases). V dropped 6 bases and J dropped 5 bases, with 14 bases sitting between them. Germline V CDR1 and CDR2: SGHKS, YYEKEE (reference sequence). This CDR3 is built from 14 residues.

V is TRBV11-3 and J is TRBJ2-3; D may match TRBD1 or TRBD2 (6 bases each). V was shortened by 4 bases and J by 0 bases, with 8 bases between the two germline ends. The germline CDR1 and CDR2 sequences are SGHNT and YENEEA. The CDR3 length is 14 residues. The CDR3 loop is CASSSGASTDTQYF. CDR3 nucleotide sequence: TGTGCCAGCAGCTCGGGGGCAAGCACAGATACGCAGTATTTT. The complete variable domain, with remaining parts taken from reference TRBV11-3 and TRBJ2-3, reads EAGVVQSPRYKIIEKKQPVAFWCNPISGHNTLYWYLQNLGQGPELLIRYENEEAVDDSQLPKDRFSAERLKGVDSTLKIQPAELGDSAVYLCASSSGASTDTQYFGPGTRLTVL.

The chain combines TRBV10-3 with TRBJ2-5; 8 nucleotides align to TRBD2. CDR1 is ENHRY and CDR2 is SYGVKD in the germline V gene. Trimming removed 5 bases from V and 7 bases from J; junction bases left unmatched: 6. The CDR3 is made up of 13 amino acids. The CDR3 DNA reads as TGTGCCATCAGTCAGGGACTAGAAGTGACCCAGTACTTC. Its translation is CAISQGLEVTQYF.

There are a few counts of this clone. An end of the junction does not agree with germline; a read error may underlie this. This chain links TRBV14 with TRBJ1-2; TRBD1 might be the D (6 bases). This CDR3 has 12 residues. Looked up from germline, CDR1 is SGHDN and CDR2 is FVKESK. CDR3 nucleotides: TGTGCCAGCAGCCAAAGGAACCGGGACATCGCCTTC. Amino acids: CASSQRNRDIAF.

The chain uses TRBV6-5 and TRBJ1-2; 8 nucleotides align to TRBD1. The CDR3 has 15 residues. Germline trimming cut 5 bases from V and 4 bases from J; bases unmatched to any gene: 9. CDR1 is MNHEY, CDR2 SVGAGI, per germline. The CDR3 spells CASSPGQGLAYGYTF. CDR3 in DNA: TGTGCCAGCAGTCCCGGACAGGGCCTTGCCTATGGCTACACCTTC.

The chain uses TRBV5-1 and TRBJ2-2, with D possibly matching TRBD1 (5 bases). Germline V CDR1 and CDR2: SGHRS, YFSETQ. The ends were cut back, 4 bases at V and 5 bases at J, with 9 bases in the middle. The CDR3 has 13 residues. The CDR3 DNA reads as TGCGCCAGCAGCACGCAGGGAACCGGGGAGCTGTTTTTT. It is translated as CASSTQGTGELFF.

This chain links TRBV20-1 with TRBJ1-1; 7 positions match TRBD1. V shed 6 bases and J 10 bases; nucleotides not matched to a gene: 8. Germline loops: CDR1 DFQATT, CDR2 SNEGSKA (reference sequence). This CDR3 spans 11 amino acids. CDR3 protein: CSAPTGARAFF. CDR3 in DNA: TGCAGTGCGCCCACAGGGGCCAGAGCTTTCTTT.

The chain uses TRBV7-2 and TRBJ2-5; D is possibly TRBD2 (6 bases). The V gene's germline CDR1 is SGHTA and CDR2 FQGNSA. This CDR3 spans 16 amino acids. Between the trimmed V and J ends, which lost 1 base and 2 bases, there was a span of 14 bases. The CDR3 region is CASSLVVGRGQETQYF. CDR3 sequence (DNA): TGTGCCAGCAGCTTAGTGGTAGGGCGGGGACAAGAGACCCAGTACTTC.

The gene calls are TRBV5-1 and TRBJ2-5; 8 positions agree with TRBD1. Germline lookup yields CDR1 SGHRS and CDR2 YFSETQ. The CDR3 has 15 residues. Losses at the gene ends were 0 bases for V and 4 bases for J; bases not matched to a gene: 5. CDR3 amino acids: CASSLDVTGGETQYF. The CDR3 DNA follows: TGCGCCAGCAGCTTGGATGTAACAGGGGGAGAGACCCAGTACTTC. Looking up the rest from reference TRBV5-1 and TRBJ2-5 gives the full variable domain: KAGVTQTPRYLIKTRGQQVTLSCSPISGHRSVSWYQQTPGQGLQFLFEYFSETQRNKGNFPGRFSGRQFSNSRSEMNVSTLELGDSALYLCASSLDVTGGETQYFGPGTRLLVL.

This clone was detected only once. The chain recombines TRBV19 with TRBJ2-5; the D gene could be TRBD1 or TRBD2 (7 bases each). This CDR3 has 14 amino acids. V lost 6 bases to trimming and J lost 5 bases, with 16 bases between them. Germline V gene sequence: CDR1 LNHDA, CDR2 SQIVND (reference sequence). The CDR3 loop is CASSPRQGGETQYF. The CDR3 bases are TGTGCCAGTAGCCCGAGACAGGGAGGGGAGACCCAGTACTTC.

CDR3 sequence: CAISETQGGEQYF. The CDR3 bases are TGTGCCATCAGTGAGACCCAGGGGGGGGAGCAGTACTTC. This rearrangement joins TRBV10-3 to TRBJ2-7; D possibly uses TRBD1 or TRBD2 (7 bases each). Germline CDR1 reads ENHRY; CDR2 reads SYGVKD. The V and J ends lost 2 bases and 7 bases respectively, with 12 bases between them. There are 13 residues in the CDR3.

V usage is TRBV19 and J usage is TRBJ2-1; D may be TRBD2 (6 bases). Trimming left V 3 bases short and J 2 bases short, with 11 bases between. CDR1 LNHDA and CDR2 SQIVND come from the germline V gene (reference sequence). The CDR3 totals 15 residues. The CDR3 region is CASSIWGGAYNEQFF. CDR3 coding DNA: TGTGCCAGTAGTATTTGGGGAGGCGCCTACAATGAGCAGTTCTTC.

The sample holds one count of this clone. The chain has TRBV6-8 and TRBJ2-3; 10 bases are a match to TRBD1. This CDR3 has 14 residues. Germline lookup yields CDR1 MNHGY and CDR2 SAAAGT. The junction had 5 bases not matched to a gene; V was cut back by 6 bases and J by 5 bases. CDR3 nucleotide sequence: TGTGCCAGCAGCCCGGGACAGGGGATAGATACGCAGTATTTT. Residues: CASSPGQGIDTQYF.

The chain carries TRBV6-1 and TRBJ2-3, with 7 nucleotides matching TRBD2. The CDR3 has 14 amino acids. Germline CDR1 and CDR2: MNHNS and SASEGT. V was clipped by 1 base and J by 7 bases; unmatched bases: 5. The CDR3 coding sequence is TGTGCCAGCAGTGAAGGATGGGAGGGACATACGCAGTATTTT. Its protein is CASSEGWEGHTQYF.

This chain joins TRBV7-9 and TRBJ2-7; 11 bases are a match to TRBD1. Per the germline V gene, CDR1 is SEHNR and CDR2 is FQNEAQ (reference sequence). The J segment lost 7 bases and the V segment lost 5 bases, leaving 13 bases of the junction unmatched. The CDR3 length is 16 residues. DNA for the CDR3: TGTGCCAGCAGCGAGTGGGACAGGGGGGCCCCATGGGAGCAGTACTTC. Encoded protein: CASSEWDRGAPWEQYF.